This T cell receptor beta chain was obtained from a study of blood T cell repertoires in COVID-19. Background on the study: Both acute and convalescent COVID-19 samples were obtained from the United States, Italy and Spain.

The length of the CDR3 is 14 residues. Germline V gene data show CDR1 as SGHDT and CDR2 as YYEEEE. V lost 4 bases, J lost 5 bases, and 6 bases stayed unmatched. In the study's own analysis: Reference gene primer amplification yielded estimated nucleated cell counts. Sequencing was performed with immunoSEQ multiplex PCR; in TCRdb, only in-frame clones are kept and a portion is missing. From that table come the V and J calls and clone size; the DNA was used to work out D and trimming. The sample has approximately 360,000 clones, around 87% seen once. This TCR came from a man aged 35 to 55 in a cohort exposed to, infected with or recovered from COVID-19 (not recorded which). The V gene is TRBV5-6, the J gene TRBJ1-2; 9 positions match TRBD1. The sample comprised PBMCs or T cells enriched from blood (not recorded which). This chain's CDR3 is CASSTRTGEYGYTF. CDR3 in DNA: TGTGCCAGCAGCACGCGGACAGGGGAGTATGGCTACACCTTC.